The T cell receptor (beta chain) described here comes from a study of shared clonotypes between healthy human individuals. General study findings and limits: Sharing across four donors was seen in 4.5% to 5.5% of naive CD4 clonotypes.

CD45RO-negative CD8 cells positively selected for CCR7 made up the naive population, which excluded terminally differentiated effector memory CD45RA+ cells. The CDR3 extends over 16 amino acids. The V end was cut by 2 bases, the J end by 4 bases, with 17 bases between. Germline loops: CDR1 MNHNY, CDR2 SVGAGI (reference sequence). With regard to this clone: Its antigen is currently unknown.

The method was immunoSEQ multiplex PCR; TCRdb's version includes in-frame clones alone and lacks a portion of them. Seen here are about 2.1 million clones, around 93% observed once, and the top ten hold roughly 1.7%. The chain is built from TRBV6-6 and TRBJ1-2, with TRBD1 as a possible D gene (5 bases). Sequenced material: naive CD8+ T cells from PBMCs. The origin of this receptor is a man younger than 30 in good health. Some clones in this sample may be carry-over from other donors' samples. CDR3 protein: CASSYAEGTAPYGYTF. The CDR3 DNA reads TGTGCCAGCAGTTACGCAGAAGGGACCGCTCCCTATGGCTACACCTTC.